Below are 28 T cell receptor beta chains sequenced from a single sample in a study of shared clonotypes between healthy human individuals. Using immunoSEQ multiplex PCR, the repertoire was profiled, and TCRdb retains in-frame clones only, with some absent. Of some 2,500,000 clones in the sample, 85% to 95% are singletons; the top ten hold approximately 0.4%. The sequencing sample was made of naive CD4+ T cells from PBMCs. Subset given: CD45RA+ positively selected. All receptors derive from a man younger than 35 in good health. Some clones in this sample may be carry-over from other donors' samples.

V is TRBV5-8 and J is TRBJ2-5; maybe TRBD1 (6 bases). Looked up from germline, CDR1 is SGHTS and CDR2 is YDEGEE. The CDR3 consists of 14 residues. The germline V and J ends were trimmed by 4 bases and 2 bases, with 12 bases remaining between them. The chain's CDR3 is CASSMGTIQETQYF. In DNA form, the CDR3 reads TGTGCCAGCAGCATGGGGACAATACAAGAGACCCAGTACTTC.

The chain links TRBV6-5 to TRBJ1-1, with D maybe TRBD1 (6 bases). This CDR3 has 13 residues. The germline V gene has CDR1 MNHEY and CDR2 SVGAGI. V lost 5 bases, J lost 9 bases, and 16 bases lay in between. Here the CDR3 reads CASSPRQDEKAFF. CDR3 sequence (DNA): TGTGCCAGCAGTCCGAGACAGGACGAGAAAGCTTTCTTT.

This clone was recorded once. The chain employs TRBV28 and TRBJ2-1, with D perhaps TRBD1 (6 bases). The germline CDR1 and CDR2 sequences are MDHEN and SYDVKM. The CDR3 runs 17 residues. V lost 5 bases and J 1 base, leaving 18 bases between the germline ends. In DNA form, the CDR3 reads TGTGCCAGCAGTCCCACCCGGGACGACAGGTCCTACAATGAGCAGTTCTTC. Protein sequence: CASSPTRDDRSYNEQFF.

Regarding this clone: The identical CDR3 is also encoded by other nucleotide sequences in the sample. The chain employs TRBV5-1 and TRBJ2-1; 14 bases are a match to TRBD2. Germline values: CDR1 SGHRS, CDR2 YFSETQ. V gave up 4 bases and J gave up 4 bases; unmatched junction bases: 4. The CDR3 totals 16 residues. CDR3 DNA sequence: TGCGCCAGCAGCCTGGGACTAGCGGGGGTTTACAATGAGCAGTTCTTC. Translation: CASSLGLAGVYNEQFF.

About this clone: Other DNA sequences in this sample translate to the same CDR3. The V and J genes are TRBV6-5 and TRBJ2-1; D may be TRBD2 (5 bases). V was clipped by 6 bases and J by 7 bases, with 7 bases between them. This CDR3 is 11 amino acids long. Germline CDR1 is MNHEY and CDR2 is SVGAGI. CDR3 residues: CASRSGNEQFF. The DNA for the CDR3 is TGTGCCAGCAGATCGGGGAATGAGCAGTTCTTC.

The rearrangement links TRBV28 to TRBJ1-6, with D possibly matching TRBD1 (6 bases). Germline V gene data show CDR1 as MDHEN and CDR2 as SYDVKM. This CDR3 comprises 15 residues. V was pared by 8 bases and J by 9 bases, with 20 bases between. The CDR3 region is CASRYPGGLSSPLHF. Here the CDR3 DNA reads TGTGCCAGCCGCTACCCCGGGGGGCTAAGTTCACCCCTCCACTTT. The variable domain in full, completed from reference TRBV28 and TRBJ1-6, reads DVKVTQSSRYLVKRTGEKVFLECVQDMDHENMFWYRQDPGLGLRLIYFSYDVKMKEKGDIPEGYSVSREKKERFSLILESASTNQTSMYLCASRYPGGLSSPLHFGNGTRLTVT.

The V gene is TRBV4-1, the J gene TRBJ2-1, with 11 bases that match TRBD2. This CDR3 is 20 amino acids long. CDR1 is MGHRA and CDR2 is YSYEKL in the germline V gene. Trimming took 0 bases from V and 4 from J; bases not matched to a gene: 14. Written as DNA, the CDR3 is TGCGCCAGCAGCCAAGATGGTGGGATTCAGGGACTAGCGGTTTACAATGAGCAGTTCTTC. This translates into CASSQDGGIQGLAVYNEQFF.

The chain links TRBV27 to TRBJ1-2; D gene ambiguous. The V and J ends lost 5 bases and 8 bases respectively, with 15 bases between them. Per the germline V gene, CDR1 is MNHEY and CDR2 is SMNVEV (reference sequence). CDR3 length equals 13 residues. DNA for the CDR3: TGTGCCAGCAGTGTAACCAAGGCGGGGGGCTACACCTTC. Its translation is CASSVTKAGGYTF.

The chain is built from TRBV28 and TRBJ1-1; TRBD1 might be the D (6 bases). Trimming cost V 5 bases and J 0 bases, with 13 bases left between them. The V gene's germline CDR1 is MDHEN and CDR2 SYDVKM. The CDR3 totals 15 residues. The CDR3 loop is CASSPADRLNTEAFF. CDR3 sequence (DNA): TGTGCCAGCAGTCCGGCGGACAGATTGAACACTGAAGCTTTCTTT.

Only one count was recorded for this clone. This chain connects TRBV9 to TRBJ1-4; D not resolved. The CDR3 covers 14 residues. The ends were cut back, 1 base at V and 7 bases at J, with 11 bases in the middle. In germline, CDR1 is SGDLS, CDR2 YYNGEE. The CDR3 DNA follows: TGTGCCAGCAGCGTATCCGTAGCTGGTGAAAAACTGTTTTTT. Its translation is CASSVSVAGEKLFF.

This clone was counted between two and nine times. The genes are TRBV25-1 and TRBJ1-5; D ambiguous. The ends were cut back, 2 bases at V and 3 bases at J, with 11 bases in the middle. Germline V gene sequence: CDR1 MGHDK, CDR2 SYGVNS. This CDR3 has 15 amino acids. In DNA, the CDR3 is TGTGCCAGCAGTGAAAGAGGAGGTTCCAATCAGCCCCAGCATTTT. Encoded protein: CASSERGGSNQPQHF.

The chain employs TRBV28 and TRBJ2-1; D ambiguous. The germline CDR1 and CDR2 sequences are MDHEN and SYDVKM. Deletions cut 4 bases from V and 1 base from J, with 5 bases between. The length of the CDR3 is 13 residues. The CDR3 DNA is TGTGCCAGCAGTTATACGTCCTACAATGAGCAGTTCTTC. Translating gives CASSYTSYNEQFF. Variable domain in full (rest from reference TRBV28 and TRBJ2-1): DVKVTQSSRYLVKRTGEKVFLECVQDMDHENMFWYRQDPGLGLRLIYFSYDVKMKEKGDIPEGYSVSREKKERFSLILESASTNQTSMYLCASSYTSYNEQFFGPGTRLTVL.

The chain couples TRBV7-2 to TRBJ1-2; perhaps TRBD1 as D (5 bases). CDR1 SGHTA and CDR2 FQGNSA come from the germline V gene. V lost 4 bases and J lost 5, with 20 bases in between. The CDR3 loop spans 16 amino acids. The CDR3 protein is CASSYSPGRTLYGYTF. Written as DNA, the CDR3 is TGTGCCAGCAGCTACTCACCGGGACGGACGTTGTATGGCTACACCTTC.

About this clone itself: The limits of the CDR3 on the DNA are not certain, so only TCRdb's listed CDR3 is given. The gene calls are TRBV5-1 and TRBJ1-3. Ends included, the CDR3 has 12 residues. Germline CDR1 is SGHRS and CDR2 is YFSETQ. The CDR3 here is CASSFGTGNWYF.

The CDR3 sequence is CASSPILNRGEKLFF. Written as DNA, the CDR3 is TGTGCCAGCAGTCCTATCCTAAACAGGGGAGAAAAACTGTTTTTT. This chain joins TRBV6-5 and TRBJ1-4; the match to TRBD1 covers 7 bases. The J segment lost 8 bases and the V segment lost 5 bases, leaving 11 bases of the junction unmatched. The CDR3 extends over 15 amino acids. Germline V gene lookup returns CDR1 MNHEY and CDR2 SVGAGI.

The chain is built from TRBV7-9 and TRBJ2-7; D call uncertain. Trimming left V 3 bases short and J 4 bases short, with 13 bases between. CDR1 is SEHNR, CDR2 FQNEAQ, per germline (reference sequence). The CDR3 has 14 amino acids. CDR3 DNA: TGTGCCAGCAGCTTCGACCTTGGGAATTACGAGCAGTACTTC. Translated: CASSFDLGNYEQYF.

This clone was seen only once. The chain links TRBV15 to TRBJ1-4; TRBD1 might be the D (6 bases). V gave up 0 bases and J gave up 8 bases, with 16 bases separating them. The CDR3 totals 16 residues. CDR1 and CDR2 from the germline V gene are LNHNV and YYDKDF (reference sequence). CDR3 in amino acids: CATSRERGAGAEKLFF. Written as DNA, the CDR3 is TGTGCCACCAGCAGAGAACGGGGGGCTGGCGCAGAAAAACTGTTTTTT.

Here the CDR3 DNA reads TGTGCCAGCAGCCAGCCGTCCGGCAGGGTCACAGATACGCAGTATTTT. Its translation: CASSQPSGRVTDTQYF. The rearrangement uses TRBV14 and TRBJ2-3; D is possibly TRBD1 (5 bases). The germline V gene encodes CDR1 SGHDN and CDR2 FVKESK. The CDR3 consists of 16 residues. Deletions cut 3 bases from V and 2 bases from J, with 15 bases between.

This chain joins TRBV19 and TRBJ2-1; D possibly corresponds to TRBD1 (6 bases). The CDR3 covers 15 residues. V was cut by 7 bases and J by 4 bases, with 17 bases left in between. Germline assignment: CDR1 LNHDA and CDR2 SQIVND (reference sequence). CDR3 residues: CASTKAGAQYNEQFF. In DNA form, the CDR3 reads TGTGCCAGTACCAAGGCAGGGGCCCAATACAATGAGCAGTTCTTC.

The chain uses TRBV5-1 and TRBJ2-3; a weak D match, TRBD2 (6 bases). Germline V gene lookup returns CDR1 SGHRS and CDR2 YFSETQ. V shed 0 bases and J shed 2 bases, with 16 bases lying between them. This CDR3 is built from 17 residues. CDR3: CASSLAGSGGFTDTQYF. CDR3 nucleotides: TGCGCCAGCAGCTTGGCCGGGAGCGGAGGGTTCACAGATACGCAGTATTTT. The full variable domain, in which reference TRBV5-1 and TRBJ2-3 provide the parts outside the CDR3, is KAGVTQTPRYLIKTRGQQVTLSCSPISGHRSVSWYQQTPGQGLQFLFEYFSETQRNKGNFPGRFSGRQFSNSRSEMNVSTLELGDSALYLCASSLAGSGGFTDTQYFGPGTRLTVL.

The chain uses TRBV5-1 and TRBJ1-1, with D maybe TRBD1 (5 bases). Per germline, CDR1 SGHRS and CDR2 YFSETQ. Trimming took 0 bases from V and 4 from J, leaving 10 bases between them. This CDR3 has 14 amino acids. Here the CDR3 reads CASSLGGAFTEAFF. The CDR3 DNA reads TGCGCCAGCAGCTTGGGAGGGGCTTTCACTGAAGCTTTCTTT. The complete variable domain, with remaining parts taken from reference TRBV5-1 and TRBJ1-1, reads KAGVTQTPRYLIKTRGQQVTLSCSPISGHRSVSWYQQTPGQGLQFLFEYFSETQRNKGNFPGRFSGRQFSNSRSEMNVSTLELGDSALYLCASSLGGAFTEAFFGQGTRLTVV.

The chain combines TRBV4-1 with TRBJ2-7, with D maybe TRBD1 (5 bases). Per germline, CDR1 MGHRA and CDR2 YSYEKL. The V end lost 2 bases, the J end lost 6 bases, and 8 bases lay between the germline ends. This CDR3 region has 12 residues. DNA of the CDR3: TGCGCCAGCAGCCAATCAGGGCGCGAGCAGTACTTC. This translates into CASSQSGREQYF.

This chain uses TRBV6-6 with TRBJ2-1; D remains unclear. V was clipped by 3 bases and J by 9 bases, with 18 bases between them. CDR3 length: 15 amino acids. Per germline, CDR1 MNHNY and CDR2 SVGAGI (reference sequence). CDR3 bases: TGTGCCAGCAGTTATGAGGCTCTATCGCGCGGTGAGCAGTTCTTC. This sequence encodes CASSYEALSRGEQFF.

This chain uses TRBV6-5 with TRBJ1-2; 10 bases are a match to TRBD1. Germline V gene data show CDR1 as MNHEY and CDR2 as SVGAGI. The ends lost 5 bases at V and 7 bases at J; junction bases unmatched: 10. The CDR3 is made up of 15 amino acids. CDR3 protein: CASSANRQGASGYTF. Here the CDR3 DNA reads TGTGCCAGCAGTGCAAATCGACAGGGGGCGTCTGGCTACACCTTC.

On this clone: Other DNA sequences in this specimen translate into the identical CDR3. This chain uses TRBV5-1 with TRBJ1-4, with 10 bases identical to TRBD1. This CDR3 has 14 residues. Per the germline V gene, CDR1 is SGHRS and CDR2 is YFSETQ. The V gene end was trimmed by 4 bases and the J gene end by 6 bases; junction bases not matched to a gene: 3. CDR3 DNA sequence: TGCGCCAGCAGCACCGGACAGGGGGATGAAAAACTGTTTTTT. This codes for CASSTGQGDEKLFF.

The V and J genes are TRBV25-1 and TRBJ2-7; 11 nucleotides agree with TRBD1. Germline V gene sequence: CDR1 MGHDK, CDR2 SYGVNS. After removal of 7 bases from V and 5 bases from J, the junction contained 7 bases not matched to a gene. The length of the CDR3 is 14 residues. CDR3 nucleotide sequence: TGTGCCAGCACGAACCCGGACAGGGGGCACGAGCAGTACTTC. It specifies CASTNPDRGHEQYF.

The rearrangement links TRBV18 to TRBJ2-3; D remains ambiguous. The CDR3 loop spans 14 amino acids. The V gene's germline CDR1 is KGHSH and CDR2 LQKENI. V was cut by 6 bases and J by 6 bases, with 16 bases left in between. CDR3 coding DNA: TGTGCCAGCTCTTTCGCCGGGTCCATGGATACGCAGTATTTT. Encoded protein: CASSFAGSMDTQYF.

The rearrangement links TRBV30 to TRBJ2-1; 8 bases agree with TRBD2. The CDR3 is 12 residues long. Trimming removed 0 bases from V and 13 bases from J; junction bases left unmatched: 5. Per germline, CDR1 GTSNPN and CDR2 SVGIG (reference sequence). In nucleotides, the CDR3 is TGTGCCTGGAGTGTACTGTTAGCGGGACAGTTCTTC. It is translated as CAWSVLLAGQFF.